The following is a T cell receptor beta chain sequence with its context. Its matching antigen is unknown. The V gene end was trimmed by 4 bases and the J gene end by 5 bases; junction bases not matched to a gene: 1. CDR1 KGHSH and CDR2 LQKENI come from the germline V gene. This CDR3 is built from 13 residues. Some clones are missing from TCRdb's copy, which holds only in-frame ones; the method was immunoSEQ multiplex PCR. The table records around 150,000 clones, under 95% of them present only once. This sample stems from a study of T cell responses to AZD1222 COVID-19 vaccine. Findings and limits, study-wide: Vaccination with two AZD1222 doses was followed by a rise in Spike-specific TCR breadth and depth. Repertoires in all cases were sampled only once the peak T cell response had passed.

The receptor's source is an adult in good health. The sequencing here drew on peripheral blood, taken on day 0 of AZD1222 vaccination. This rearrangement joins TRBV18 to TRBJ1-5, with 8 positions matching TRBD1. This chain's CDR3 is CASSQQGDQPQHF. CDR3 DNA sequence: TGTGCCAGCTCACAACAGGGGGATCAGCCCCAGCATTTT.